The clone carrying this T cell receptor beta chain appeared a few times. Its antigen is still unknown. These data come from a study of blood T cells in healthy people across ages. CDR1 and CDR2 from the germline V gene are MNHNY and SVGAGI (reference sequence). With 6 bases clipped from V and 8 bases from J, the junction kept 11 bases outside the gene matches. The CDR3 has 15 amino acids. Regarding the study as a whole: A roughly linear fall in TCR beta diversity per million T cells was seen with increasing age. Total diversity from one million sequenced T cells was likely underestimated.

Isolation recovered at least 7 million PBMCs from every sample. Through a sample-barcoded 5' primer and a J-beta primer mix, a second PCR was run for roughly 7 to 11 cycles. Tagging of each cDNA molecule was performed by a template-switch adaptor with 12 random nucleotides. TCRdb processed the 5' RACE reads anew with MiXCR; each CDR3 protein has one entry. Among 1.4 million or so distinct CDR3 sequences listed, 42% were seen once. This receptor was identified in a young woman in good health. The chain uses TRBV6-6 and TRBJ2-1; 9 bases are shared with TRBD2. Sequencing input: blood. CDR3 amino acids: CASRRGEREVDEQFF. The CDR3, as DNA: TGTGCCAGCAGGAGAGGCGAGCGGGAGGTAGATGAGCAGTTCTTC.